These 2 T cell receptor beta chains were sequenced from one sample in a study of T cell responses to AZD1222 COVID-19 vaccine. Method: immunoSEQ multiplex PCR; TCRdb's copy keeps in-frame clones and lacks some. This sample has about 89,000 clones, with around 90% found just once. The sequenced sample was peripheral blood, obtained 28 days after the second AZD1222 dose. Receptors originate from an adult who received the AZD1222 COVID-19 vaccine.

This sequence joins TRBV18 and TRBJ2-7; D might be TRBD1 (6 bases). The ends were cut back, 0 bases at V and 7 bases at J, with 13 bases in the middle. Germline CDR1 reads KGHSH; CDR2 reads LQKENI. The CDR3 runs 14 residues. CDR3 bases: TGTGCCAGCTCACCACCACCTACAGGGCGGGAGCAGTACTTC. Translated, it gives CASSPPPTGREQYF.

The chain uses TRBV7-9 and TRBJ1-6; 10 bases align to TRBD1. V was clipped by 5 bases and J by 7 bases; unmatched bases: 5. CDR1 SEHNR and CDR2 FQNEAQ come from the germline V gene (reference sequence). The CDR3 spans 15 residues. CDR3 in amino acids: CASSLKDRGNSPLHF. The DNA of the CDR3 is TGTGCCAGCAGCCTCAAGGACAGGGGGAATTCACCCCTCCACTTT.